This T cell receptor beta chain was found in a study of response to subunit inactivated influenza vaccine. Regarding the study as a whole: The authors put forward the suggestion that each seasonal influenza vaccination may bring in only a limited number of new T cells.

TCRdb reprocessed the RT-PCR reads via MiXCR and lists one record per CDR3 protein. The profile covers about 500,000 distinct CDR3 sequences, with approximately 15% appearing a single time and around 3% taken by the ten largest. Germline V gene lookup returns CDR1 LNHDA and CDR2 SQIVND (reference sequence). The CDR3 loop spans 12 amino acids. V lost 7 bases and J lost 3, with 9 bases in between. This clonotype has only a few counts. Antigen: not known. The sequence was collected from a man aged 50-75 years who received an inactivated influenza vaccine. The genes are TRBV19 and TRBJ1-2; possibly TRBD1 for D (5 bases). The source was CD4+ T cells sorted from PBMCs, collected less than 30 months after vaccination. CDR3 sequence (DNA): TGTGCCAGTATGGTGGGGGACTATGGCTACACCTTC. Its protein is CASMVGDYGYTF.